This T cell receptor (beta chain) stems from a study of blood T cell repertoires in COVID-19. As for the study in general: Both acute and convalescent COVID-19 samples were obtained from the United States, Italy and Spain. From T cells, B-cell-depleted T cells, or PBMCs came the material, which was cDNA or gDNA.

Original analysis: Reference gene primer amplification in the assay estimated nucleated cell counts. Profiled with immunoSEQ multiplex PCR; TCRdb holds only in-frame clones, not every one. The V and J calls and clone size come from that table; D and trimming were worked out from the DNA. The sample has some 200,000 clones; approximately 90% are singletons. CDR3 length equals 15 residues. Germline CDR1 KGHDR, CDR2 SFDVKD. Of note for this clone: At one boundary the junction diverges from the germline segment, which might be a read error.

The sequencing input was peripheral blood. The source of this sequence is a middle-aged woman with acute or convalescent COVID-19. The rearrangement links TRBV24-1 to TRBJ1-2; 8 nucleotides agree with TRBD1. CDR3 sequence reads: CATSDSPIGQGRWAF. The CDR3 DNA follows: TGTGCCACCAGTGATTCACCCATCGGACAGGGCCGCTGGGCCTTC.